The source of this T cell receptor beta chain is a study of blood T cells in healthy people across ages. A second roughly 6 to 12 cycle PCR used barcoded and J-beta primers. Using its own MiXCR run on the 5' RACE reads, TCRdb lists one record per CDR3 protein. The table includes around 1.7 million distinct CDR3 sequences, 28% detected once. Findings of the study overall: Not knowing donor CMV status may have confounded expanded clonotype changes.

The CDR3 loop spans 15 amino acids. Trimming pared 1 base from V and 2 bases from J, leaving 9 bases between. CDR1 is SGHTA, CDR2 FQGNSA, per germline. Peripheral blood was drawn, about 9.7 milliliters per donor. At least 6 million PBMCs were isolated per sample. In regard to this clonotype: The antigen is unknown.

This TCR came from a woman in her twenties or thirties in good health. Sequences were obtained from blood. The V gene is TRBV7-2, the J gene TRBJ2-1; D is unresolved. For the CDR3, the DNA is TGTGCCAGCAGCTTAGTCGACATCCCCTACAATGAGCAGTTCTTC. It specifies CASSLVDIPYNEQFF.